The rows below give T cell receptor beta chains drawn from one sample of a study of blood T cell repertoires in COVID-19. Sequencing was performed with immunoSEQ multiplex PCR; in TCRdb, only in-frame clones are kept and a portion is missing. Among about 480,000 clones listed, 85% to 90% were seen once. Sequenced: peripheral blood. These receptors were taken from a woman aged 45 to 65 with COVID-19, enrolled during active disease. Each CDR3 is given with its conserved first and last residue. The D gene is left open where the match is weak.

>.|TRBV5-1
CASRGTRNTGELFF
>.|TRBV9
CASSVEWGGETQYF
>TRBD2|TRBV20-1
CSASKVGGGLYNEQFF
>.|TRBV12-1
CASSFGVVQGGSGANVLTF
>.|TRBV5-1
CASSFSSVETDTQYF
>.|TRBV12-3/TRBV12-4
CASSLTENTEAFF
>.|TRBV2
CASRAAGGWDYGYTF
>TRBD1|TRBV28
CASSPGGTGDERGAFF
>.|TRBV24-1
CATSDSRQQGLSGNTIYF
>TRBD2|TRBV29-1
CSVAGGRNTGELFF
>.|TRBV6-6
CASAGLSSDEQYF